One and the same sample provided the 2 T cell receptor beta chains below, sequenced in a study of breast tumors, draining lymph nodes, adjacent tissues. Breast cancer patients provided tissue from their axillary draining lymph nodes. TCRdb re-called the multiplex PCR reads with MiXCR, one entry per CDR3 protein. The sample has about 200,000 distinct CDR3 sequences, 31% seen once. Material for sequencing was axillary lymph node tissue. These receptors all come from a female donor with breast cancer. Some clones in this sample may be carry-over from other donors' samples.

The V gene is TRBV2, the J gene TRBJ1-2, with D hard to call. V was trimmed by 4 bases and J by 4 bases, leaving 16 bases between them. This CDR3 has 15 residues. Germline CDR1 reads SNHLY; CDR2 reads FYNNEI. CDR3 bases: TGTGCCAGCAGTGCGGAGGGATTGCACGGCTATGGCTACACCTTC. Protein product: CASSAEGLHGYGYTF.

This clonotype was counted ten times or more. The DNA of the CDR3 is TGCAGTGCTAGCCCGGGGGCGGAAGAGACCCAGTACTTC. It codes for CSASPGAEETQYF. The chain carries TRBV20-1 and TRBJ2-5; D is perhaps TRBD1 or TRBD2 (6 bases each). The CDR3 has 13 amino acids. Germline V gene data show CDR1 as DFQATT and CDR2 as SNEGSKA (reference sequence). Trimming stripped 3 bases from V and 3 bases from J, with 11 bases between.